This TCR beta chain was obtained from a study of blood T cell repertoires in COVID-19. About the research overall: The United States, Italy and Spain were the sources of the acute and convalescent COVID-19 samples. Nucleic acid was either cDNA or gDNA, and it came from T cells, B-cell-depleted T cells, or PBMCs.

The ends lost 5 bases at V and 6 bases at J; junction bases unmatched: 13. This CDR3 contains 16 residues. Germline CDR1 reads SGHRS; CDR2 reads YFSETQ. Source study methods: Scientists estimated how many nucleated cells there were by amplifying reference gene primers. This table comes from immunoSEQ multiplex PCR, and its TCRdb copy is limited to in-frame clones, with some not included. Clonal size and the V and J genes are those of that table, whereas D and trimming came from the DNA. The repertoire has about 130,000 clones, over 75% of them found once; the top ten carry roughly 3.6%. This TCR was recovered from an older woman with acute or convalescent COVID-19. Material for sequencing was peripheral blood. This chain joins TRBV5-1 and TRBJ2-1; TRBD2 agrees at 8 bases. Here the CDR3 reads CASSSAVDSGINEQFF. CDR3 sequence (DNA): TGCGCCAGCAGTTCCGCCGTTGATAGCGGGATCAATGAGCAGTTCTTC.